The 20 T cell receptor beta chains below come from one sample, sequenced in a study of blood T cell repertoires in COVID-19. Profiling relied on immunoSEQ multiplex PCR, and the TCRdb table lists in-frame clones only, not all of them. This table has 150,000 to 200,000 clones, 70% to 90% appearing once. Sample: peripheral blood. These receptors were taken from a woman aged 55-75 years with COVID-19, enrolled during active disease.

The CDR3 DNA reads as TGTGCCCGTGGCGGGGGTCCTACCCAGTACTTC. Amino acids: CARGGGPTQYF. The genes are TRBV30 and TRBJ2-5; 7 bases fit TRBD2. The CDR3 runs 11 residues. Germline lookup yields CDR1 GTSNPN and CDR2 SVGIG (reference sequence). V lost 8 bases and J lost 8; bases outside the gene matches: 8.

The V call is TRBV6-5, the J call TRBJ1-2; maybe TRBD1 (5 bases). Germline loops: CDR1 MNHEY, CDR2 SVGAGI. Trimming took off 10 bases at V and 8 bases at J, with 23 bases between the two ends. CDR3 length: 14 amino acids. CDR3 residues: CATTKQAEMMGYTF. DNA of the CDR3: TGTGCCACGACCAAACAGGCGGAGATGATGGGCTACACCTTC.

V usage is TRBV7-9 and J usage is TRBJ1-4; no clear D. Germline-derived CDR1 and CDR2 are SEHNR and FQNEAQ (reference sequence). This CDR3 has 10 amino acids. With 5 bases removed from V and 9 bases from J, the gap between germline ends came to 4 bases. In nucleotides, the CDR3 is TGTGCCAGCAGCCAGAAAAAACTGTTTTTT. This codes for CASSQKKLFF.

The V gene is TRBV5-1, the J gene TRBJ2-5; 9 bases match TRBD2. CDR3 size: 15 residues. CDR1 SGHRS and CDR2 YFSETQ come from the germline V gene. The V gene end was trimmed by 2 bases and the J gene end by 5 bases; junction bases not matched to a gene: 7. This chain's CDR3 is CASSLNSGRRETQYF. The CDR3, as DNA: TGCGCCAGCAGCTTAAATAGCGGGAGAAGGGAGACCCAGTACTTC.

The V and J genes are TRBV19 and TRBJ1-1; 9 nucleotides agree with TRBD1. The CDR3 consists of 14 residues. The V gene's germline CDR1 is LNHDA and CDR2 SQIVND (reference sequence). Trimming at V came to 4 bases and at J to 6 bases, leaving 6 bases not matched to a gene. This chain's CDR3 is CASSRGQGNPEAFF. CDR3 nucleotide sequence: TGTGCCAGTAGTAGGGGACAGGGAAACCCTGAAGCTTTCTTT.

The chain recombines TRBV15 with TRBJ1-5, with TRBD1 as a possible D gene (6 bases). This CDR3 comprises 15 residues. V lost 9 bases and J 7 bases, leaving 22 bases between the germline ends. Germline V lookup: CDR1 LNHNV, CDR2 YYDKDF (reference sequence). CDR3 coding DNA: TGTGCCACGGACAGCGCAGGATGGAGTGGGCAGCCCCAGCATTTT. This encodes CATDSAGWSGQPQHF.

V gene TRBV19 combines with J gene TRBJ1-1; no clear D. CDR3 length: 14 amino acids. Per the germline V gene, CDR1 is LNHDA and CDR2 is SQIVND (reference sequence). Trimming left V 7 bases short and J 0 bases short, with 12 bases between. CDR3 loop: CASNSWQVNTEAFF. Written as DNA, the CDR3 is TGTGCCAGTAACTCATGGCAGGTGAACACTGAAGCTTTCTTT.

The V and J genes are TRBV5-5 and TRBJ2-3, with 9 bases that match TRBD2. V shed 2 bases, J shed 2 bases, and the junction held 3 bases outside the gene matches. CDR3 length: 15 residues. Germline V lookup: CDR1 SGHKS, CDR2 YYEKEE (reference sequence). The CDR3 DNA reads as TGTGCCAGCAGCTTTAGCGGGAGACTCACAGATACGCAGTATTTT. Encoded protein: CASSFSGRLTDTQYF.

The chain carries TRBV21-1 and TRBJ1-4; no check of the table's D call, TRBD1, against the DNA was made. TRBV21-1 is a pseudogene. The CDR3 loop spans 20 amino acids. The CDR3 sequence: CASSKDSGETGLVLKEKLFF. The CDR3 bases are TGTGCCAGCAGCAAAGATTCAGGGGAGACAGGGTTGGTTCTTAAAGAAAAACTGTTTTTT.

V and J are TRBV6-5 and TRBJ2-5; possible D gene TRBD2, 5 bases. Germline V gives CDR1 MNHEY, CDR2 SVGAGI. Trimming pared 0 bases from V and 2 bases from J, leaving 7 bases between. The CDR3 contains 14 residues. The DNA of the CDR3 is TGTGCCAGCAGTTACTCGGACTCTCAAGAGACCCAGTACTTC. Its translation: CASSYSDSQETQYF.

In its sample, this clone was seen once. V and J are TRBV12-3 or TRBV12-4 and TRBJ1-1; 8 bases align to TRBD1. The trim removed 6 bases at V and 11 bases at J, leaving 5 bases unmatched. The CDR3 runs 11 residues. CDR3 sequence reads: CASRNRGAAFF. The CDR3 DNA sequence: TGTGCCAGCAGGAACAGGGGGGCGGCTTTCTTT.

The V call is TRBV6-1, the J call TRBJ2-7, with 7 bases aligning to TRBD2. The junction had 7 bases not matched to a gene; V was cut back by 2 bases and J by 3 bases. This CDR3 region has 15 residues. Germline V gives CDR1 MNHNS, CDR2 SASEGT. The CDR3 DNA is TGTGCCAGCAGTGAACCTGGGGGGGTGGGCTACGAGCAGTACTTC. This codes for CASSEPGGVGYEQYF.

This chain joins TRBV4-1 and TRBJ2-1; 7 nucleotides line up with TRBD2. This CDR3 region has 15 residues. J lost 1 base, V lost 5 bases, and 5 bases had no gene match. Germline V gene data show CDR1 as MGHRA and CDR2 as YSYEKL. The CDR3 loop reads CASSYLADSYNEQFF. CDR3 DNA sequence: TGCGCCAGCAGCTATCTAGCGGATTCCTACAATGAGCAGTTCTTC.

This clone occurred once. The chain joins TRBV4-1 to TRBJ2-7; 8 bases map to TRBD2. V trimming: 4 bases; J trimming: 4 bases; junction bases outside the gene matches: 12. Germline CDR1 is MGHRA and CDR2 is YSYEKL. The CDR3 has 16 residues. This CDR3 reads CASSPQRERPHYEQYF. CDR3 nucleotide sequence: TGCGCCAGCAGCCCACAGCGGGAGAGACCCCATTACGAGCAGTACTTC.

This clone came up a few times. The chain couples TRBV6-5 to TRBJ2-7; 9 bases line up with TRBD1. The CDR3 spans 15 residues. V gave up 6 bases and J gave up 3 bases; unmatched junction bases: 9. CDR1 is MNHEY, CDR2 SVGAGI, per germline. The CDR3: CASSRGDRVFYEQYF. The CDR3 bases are TGTGCCAGCAGCCGGGGGGACAGGGTTTTCTACGAGCAGTACTTC.

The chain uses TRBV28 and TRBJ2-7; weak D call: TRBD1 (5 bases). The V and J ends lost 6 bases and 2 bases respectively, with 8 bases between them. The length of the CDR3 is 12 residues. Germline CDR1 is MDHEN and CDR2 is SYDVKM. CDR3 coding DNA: TGTGCCAGCAGGGACATCGCCTACGAGCAGTACTTC. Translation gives CASRDIAYEQYF.

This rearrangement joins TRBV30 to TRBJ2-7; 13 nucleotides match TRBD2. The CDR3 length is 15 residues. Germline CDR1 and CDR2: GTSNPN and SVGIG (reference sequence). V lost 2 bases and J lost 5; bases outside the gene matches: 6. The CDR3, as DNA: TGTGCCTGGAGTAGACTAGCGGGAGGACCCAACGAGCAGTACTTC. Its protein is CAWSRLAGGPNEQYF.

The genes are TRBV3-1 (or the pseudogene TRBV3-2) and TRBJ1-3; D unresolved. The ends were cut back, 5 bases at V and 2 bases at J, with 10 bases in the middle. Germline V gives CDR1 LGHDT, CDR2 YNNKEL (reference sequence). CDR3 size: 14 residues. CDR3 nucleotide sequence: TGTGCCAGCAGCACCGGGAGGGCTGGAAACACCATATATTTT. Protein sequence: CASSTGRAGNTIYF.

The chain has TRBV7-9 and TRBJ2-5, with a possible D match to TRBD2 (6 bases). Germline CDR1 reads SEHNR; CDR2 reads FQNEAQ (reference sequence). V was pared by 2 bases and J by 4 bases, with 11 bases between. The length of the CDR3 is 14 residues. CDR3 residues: CASSLMVGGETQYF. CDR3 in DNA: TGTGCCAGCAGCTTAATGGTGGGAGGAGAGACCCAGTACTTC.

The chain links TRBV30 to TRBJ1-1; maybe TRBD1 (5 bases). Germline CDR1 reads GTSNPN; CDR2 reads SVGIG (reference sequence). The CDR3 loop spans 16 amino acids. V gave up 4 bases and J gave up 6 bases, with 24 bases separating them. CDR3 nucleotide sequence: TGTGCCTGGACCGGAGGGGTCCCTGGAGTCGGGGCTGAAGCTTTCTTT. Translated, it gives CAWTGGVPGVGAEAFF.